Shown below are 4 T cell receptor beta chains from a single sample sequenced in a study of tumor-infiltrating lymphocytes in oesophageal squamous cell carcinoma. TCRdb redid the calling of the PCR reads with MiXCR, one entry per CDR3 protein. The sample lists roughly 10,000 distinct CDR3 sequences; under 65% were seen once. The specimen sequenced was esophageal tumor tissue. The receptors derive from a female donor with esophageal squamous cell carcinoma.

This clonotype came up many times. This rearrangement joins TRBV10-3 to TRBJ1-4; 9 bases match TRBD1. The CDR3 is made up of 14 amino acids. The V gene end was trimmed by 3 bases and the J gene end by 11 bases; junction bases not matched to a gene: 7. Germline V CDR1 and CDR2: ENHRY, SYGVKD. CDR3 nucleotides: TGTGCCATCAGTGACCCAAGGGACAGGGCGAAACTGTTTTTT. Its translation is CAISDPRDRAKLFF.

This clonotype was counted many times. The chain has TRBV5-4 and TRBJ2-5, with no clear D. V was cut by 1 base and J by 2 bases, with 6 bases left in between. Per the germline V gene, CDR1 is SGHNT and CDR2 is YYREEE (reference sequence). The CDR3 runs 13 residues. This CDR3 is CASSLRLQETQYF. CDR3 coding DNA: TGTGCCAGCAGCTTGCGGCTTCAAGAGACCCAGTACTTC.

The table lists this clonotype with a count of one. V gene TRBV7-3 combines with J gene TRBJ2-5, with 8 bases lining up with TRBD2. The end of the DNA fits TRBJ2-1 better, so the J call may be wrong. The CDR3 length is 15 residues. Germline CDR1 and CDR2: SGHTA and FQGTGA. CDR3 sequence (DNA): TGTGCCAGCAGCTTCACGGGAGGGGCCTACAATGAGCAGTTCTTC. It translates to CASSFTGGAYNEQFF.

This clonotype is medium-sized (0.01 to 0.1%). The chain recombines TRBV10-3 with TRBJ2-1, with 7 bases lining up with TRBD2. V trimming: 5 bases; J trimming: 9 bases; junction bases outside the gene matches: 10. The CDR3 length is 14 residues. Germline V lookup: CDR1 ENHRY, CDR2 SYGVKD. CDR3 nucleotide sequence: TGTGCCATCAGTAGCGGGGACTTAGCGGGTGAGCAGTTCTTC. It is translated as CAISSGDLAGEQFF.